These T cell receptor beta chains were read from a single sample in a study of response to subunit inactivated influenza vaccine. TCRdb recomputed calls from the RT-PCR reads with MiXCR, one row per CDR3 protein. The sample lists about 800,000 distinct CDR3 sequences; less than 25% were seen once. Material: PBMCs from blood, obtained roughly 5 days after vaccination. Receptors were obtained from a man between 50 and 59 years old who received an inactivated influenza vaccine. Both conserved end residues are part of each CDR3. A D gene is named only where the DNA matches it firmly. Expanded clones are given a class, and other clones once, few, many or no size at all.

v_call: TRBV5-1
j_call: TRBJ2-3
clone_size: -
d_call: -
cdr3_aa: CASSFVADTQYF
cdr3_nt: TGCGCCAGCAGCTTCGTGGCAGATACGCAGTATTTT

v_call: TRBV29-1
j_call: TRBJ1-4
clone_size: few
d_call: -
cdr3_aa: CSVKTRFNEKLFF
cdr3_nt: TGCAGCGTGAAGACAAGGTTTAATGAAAAACTGTTTTTT

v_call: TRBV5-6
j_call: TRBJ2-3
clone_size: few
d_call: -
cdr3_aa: CASSQRLSTDTQYF
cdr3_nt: TGTGCCAGCAGCCAACGGCTAAGCACAGATACGCAGTATTTT

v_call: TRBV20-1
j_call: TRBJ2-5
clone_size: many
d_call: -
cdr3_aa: CSARKSGRETQYF
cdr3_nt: TGCAGTGCTAGAAAGTCAGGGAGAGAGACCCAGTACTTC

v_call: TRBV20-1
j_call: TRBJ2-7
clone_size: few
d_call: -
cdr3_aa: CSANLYASVERSYEQYF
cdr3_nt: TGCAGTGCTAACTTGTATGCTAGCGTTGAAAGGTCCTACGAGCAGTACTTC

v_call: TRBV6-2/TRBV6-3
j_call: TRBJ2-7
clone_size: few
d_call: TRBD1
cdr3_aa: CASSISSGQGAHEQYF
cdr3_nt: TGTGCCAGCAGTATATCATCGGGACAGGGGGCCCACGAGCAGTACTTC

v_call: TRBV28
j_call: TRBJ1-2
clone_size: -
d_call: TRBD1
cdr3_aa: CASSLGGGSGYGYTF
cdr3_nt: TGTGCCAGCAGTTTAGGAGGGGGCAGTGGCTATGGCTACACCTTC

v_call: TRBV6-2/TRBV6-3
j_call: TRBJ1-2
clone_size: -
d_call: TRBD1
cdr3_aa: CASRNLLLDRVFGYTF
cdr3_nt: TGTGCCAGCAGAAACCTTTTGTTGGACAGGGTGTTCGGCTACACCTTC

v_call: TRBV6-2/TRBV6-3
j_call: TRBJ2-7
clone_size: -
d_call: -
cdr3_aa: CATQPRGQKASYEQYF
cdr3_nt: TGTGCCACCCAACCCAGGGGACAAAAAGCTTCCTACGAGCAGTACTTC

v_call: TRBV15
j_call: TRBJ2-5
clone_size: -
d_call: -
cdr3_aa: CATSRLRGTQETQYF
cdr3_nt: TGTGCCACCAGCAGGCTCCGGGGTACCCAAGAGACCCAGTACTTC

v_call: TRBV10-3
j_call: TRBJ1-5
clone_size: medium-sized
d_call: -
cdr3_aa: CAISERDGTFNQPQHF
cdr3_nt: TGTGCCATCAGTGAGAGGGACGGGACATTTAATCAGCCCCAGCATTTT

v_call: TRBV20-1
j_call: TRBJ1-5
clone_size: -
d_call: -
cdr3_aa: CSAARGSNQPQHF
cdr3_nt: TGCAGTGCCGCGCGGGGGAGCAATCAGCCCCAGCATTTT

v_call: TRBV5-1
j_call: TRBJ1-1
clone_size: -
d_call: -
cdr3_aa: CASSLEVGGNTEAFF
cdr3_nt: TGCGCCAGCAGCTTGGAGGTAGGAGGGAACACTGAAGCTTTCTTT

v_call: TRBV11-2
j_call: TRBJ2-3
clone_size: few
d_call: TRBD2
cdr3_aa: CASSLDSSGGAWDTQYF
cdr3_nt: TGTGCCAGCAGCTTAGATTCTAGCGGGGGGGCCTGGGATACGCAGTATTTT

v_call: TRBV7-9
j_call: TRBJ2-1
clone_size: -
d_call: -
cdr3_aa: CASRVDLLHEQFF
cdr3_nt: TGTGCCAGCAGGGTAGACTTGTTGCATGAGCAGTTCTTC

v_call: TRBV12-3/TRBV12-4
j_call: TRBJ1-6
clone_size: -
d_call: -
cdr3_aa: CASKLQSSYNSPLHF
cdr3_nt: TGTGCCAGCAAGCTACAGAGCTCCTATAATTCACCCCTCCACTTT

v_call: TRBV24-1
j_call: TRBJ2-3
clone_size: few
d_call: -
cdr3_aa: CATTSDSSTDTQYF
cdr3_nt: TGTGCCACCACCTCGGACAGTTCCACAGATACGCAGTATTTT

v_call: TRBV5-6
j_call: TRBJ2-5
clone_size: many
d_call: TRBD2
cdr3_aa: CASSFMRGSQETQYF
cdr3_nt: TGTGCCAGCAGCTTCATGCGGGGGAGCCAAGAGACCCAGTACTTC

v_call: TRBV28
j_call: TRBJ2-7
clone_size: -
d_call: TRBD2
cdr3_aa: CASSWGGLADTYEQYF
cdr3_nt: TGTGCCAGCAGTTGGGGTGGACTAGCGGACACCTACGAGCAGTACTTC

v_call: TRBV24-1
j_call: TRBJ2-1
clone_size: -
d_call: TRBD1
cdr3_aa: CATSDSRGTGGINEQFF
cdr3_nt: TGTGCCACCAGTGATTCCCGCGGGACAGGGGGCATCAATGAGCAGTTCTTC

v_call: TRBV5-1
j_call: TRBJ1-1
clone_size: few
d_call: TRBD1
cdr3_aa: CASNEQGRNTEAFF
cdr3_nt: TGCGCCAGCAACGAACAGGGGAGGAACACTGAAGCTTTCTTT

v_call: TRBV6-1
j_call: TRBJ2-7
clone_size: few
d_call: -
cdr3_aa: CASSRNRDTSYEQYF
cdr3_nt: TGTGCCAGCAGCAGAAACCGGGACACCTCCTACGAGCAGTACTTC

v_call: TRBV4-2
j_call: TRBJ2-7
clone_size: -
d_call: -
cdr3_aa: CASSQDIRDSYEQYF
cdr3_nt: TGTGCCAGCAGCCAAGATATTAGGGACTCCTACGAGCAGTACTTC

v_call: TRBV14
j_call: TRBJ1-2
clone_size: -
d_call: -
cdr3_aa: CASSPRPGQHYVYTF
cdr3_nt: TGTGCCAGCAGCCCCCGTCCAGGACAGCACTATGTCTACACCTTC

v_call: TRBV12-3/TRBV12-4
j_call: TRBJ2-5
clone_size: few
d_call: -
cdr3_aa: CASSLGAQTQYF
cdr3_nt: TGTGCCAGCAGTTTGGGTGCACAGACCCAGTACTTC

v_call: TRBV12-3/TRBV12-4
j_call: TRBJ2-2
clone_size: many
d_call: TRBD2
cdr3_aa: CASSRDASGPTGELFF
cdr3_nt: TGTGCCAGCAGCCGAGACGCTAGCGGGCCCACCGGGGAGCTGTTTTTT

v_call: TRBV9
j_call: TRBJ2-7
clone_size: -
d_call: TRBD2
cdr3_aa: CASSVSSGGAVYEQYF
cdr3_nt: TGTGCCAGCAGCGTGAGTAGCGGGGGGGCCGTCTACGAGCAGTACTTC

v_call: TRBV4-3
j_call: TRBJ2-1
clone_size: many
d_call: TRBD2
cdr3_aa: CASSQELSGGSSYNEQFF
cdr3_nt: TGCGCCAGCAGCCAGGAATTAAGCGGGGGGTCGTCCTACAATGAGCAGTTCTTC

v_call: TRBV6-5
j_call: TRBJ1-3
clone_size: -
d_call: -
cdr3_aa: CASSYSTNRGNTIYF
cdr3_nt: TGTGCCAGCAGTTACTCGACCAACAGGGGAAACACCATATATTTT

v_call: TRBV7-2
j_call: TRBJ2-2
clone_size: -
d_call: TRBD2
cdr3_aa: CASSFPQTSGSSGELFF
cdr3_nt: TGTGCCAGCAGCTTTCCTCAGACTAGCGGGAGTTCCGGGGAGCTGTTTTTT

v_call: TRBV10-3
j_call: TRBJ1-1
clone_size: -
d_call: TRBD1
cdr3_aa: CAITGEGGYREAFF
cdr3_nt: TGTGCCATCACTGGTGAAGGGGGCTACAGGGAAGCTTTCTTT

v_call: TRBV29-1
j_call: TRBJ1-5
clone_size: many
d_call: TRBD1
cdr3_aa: CSAGGLNQPQHF
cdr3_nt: TGCAGCGCAGGGGGCCTCAATCAGCCCCAGCATTTT

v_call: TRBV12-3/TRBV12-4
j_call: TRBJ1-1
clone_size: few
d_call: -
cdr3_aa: CASSKVREGLTEAFF
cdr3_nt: TGTGCCAGCAGTAAAGTAAGGGAGGGTTTGACTGAAGCTTTCTTT

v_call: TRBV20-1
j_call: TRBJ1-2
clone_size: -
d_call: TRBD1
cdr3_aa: CSAGGTGGYGYTF
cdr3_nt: TGCAGTGCTGGGGGGACAGGGGGGTATGGCTACACCTTC

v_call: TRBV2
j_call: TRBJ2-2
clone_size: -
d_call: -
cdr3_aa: CATGRQVAKSTGELFF
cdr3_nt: TGTGCCACCGGGCGCCAGGTCGCCAAGAGCACCGGGGAGCTGTTTTTT

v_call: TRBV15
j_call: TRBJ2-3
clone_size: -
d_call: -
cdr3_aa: CATSRDYAGASDTQYF
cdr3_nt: TGTGCCACCAGCAGAGATTACGCGGGGGCATCAGATACGCAGTATTTT

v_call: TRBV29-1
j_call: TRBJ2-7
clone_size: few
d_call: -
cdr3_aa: CSVEDRRTASSYEQYF
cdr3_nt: TGCAGCGTTGAAGATCGAAGGACAGCAAGCTCCTACGAGCAGTACTTC

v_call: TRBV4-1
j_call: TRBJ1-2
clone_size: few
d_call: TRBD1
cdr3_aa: CASSRGRDREGYGYTF
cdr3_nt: TGCGCCAGCAGCCGGGGCCGGGACAGGGAAGGCTATGGCTACACCTTC

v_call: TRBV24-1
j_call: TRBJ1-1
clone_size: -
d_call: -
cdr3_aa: CATSRVTTEAFF
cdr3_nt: TGTGCCACCTCTCGCGTGACCACTGAAGCTTTCTTT

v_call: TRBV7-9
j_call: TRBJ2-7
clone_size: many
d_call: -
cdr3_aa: CASSRTVYEQYF
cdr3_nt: TGTGCCAGCAGCAGGACAGTTTACGAGCAGTACTTC

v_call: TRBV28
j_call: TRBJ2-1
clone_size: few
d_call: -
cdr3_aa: CASSPWGRDYNEQFF
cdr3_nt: TGTGCCAGCAGTCCATGGGGCAGGGACTACAATGAGCAGTTCTTC